This is a list of T cell receptor beta chains from one sample in a study of T cells after yellow fever vaccination. TCRdb passed the 5' RACE reads through MiXCR, listing each CDR3 protein once. The table lists more than 350,000 distinct CDR3 sequences, 9.5% to 13% of them singletons. The sequencing here drew on PBMCs, taken on the day of the first yellow fever vaccination. The origin of the receptors is a man aged 18 to 30 who received the YFV17D yellow fever vaccine. Each CDR3 is given with its conserved first and last residue. The D gene is left open where the match is weak. Only part of the rows carry a size: once, few, many, or a class if the clone is expanded.

d_call,j_call,v_call,clone_size,cdr3_nt,cdr3_aa
-,TRBJ2-5,TRBV20-1,few,TGCAGTGCTGGAAGACTAGTTCGGGAGACCCAGTACTTC,CSAGRLVRETQYF
-,TRBJ2-3,TRBV7-6,-,TGTGCCAGCAGCCTACCCCAATCAATGACAGATTCAGATACGCAGTATTTT,CASSLPQSMTDSDTQYF
TRBD1,TRBJ2-7,TRBV12-3/TRBV12-4,-,TGTGCCAGCAGCACAGGGGCCCCCTACGAGCAGTACTTC,CASSTGAPYEQYF
TRBD2,TRBJ2-1,TRBV19,few,TGTGCCAGTAGTCTCCAGGGAGGCGGGAGGGATGAGCAGTTCTTC,CASSLQGGGRDEQFF
-,TRBJ2-3,TRBV11-2,many,TGTGCCAGCAGCTTAGATCGGCGAAATACGCAGTATTTT,CASSLDRRNTQYF
-,TRBJ2-1,TRBV4-1,few,TGCGCCAGCAGCCAAGGACTCCTCGAACGAGGGTTCTTC,CASSQGLLERGFF
-,TRBJ1-6,TRBV7-2,-,TGTGCCAGCAGCTTAGCGCGTGGCGGTTATTCACCCCTCCACTTT,CASSLARGGYSPLHF
-,TRBJ2-2,TRBV29-1,few,TGCAGCGTTGAGCGGGGAGGCAACACCGGGGAGCTGTTTTTT,CSVERGGNTGELFF
-,TRBJ2-2,TRBV5-6,few,TGTGCCAGCAGCTTCCGACCGATCACCGGGGAGCTGTTTTTT,CASSFRPITGELFF
-,TRBJ2-1,TRBV7-2,-,TGTGCCAGCAGCTTAGTTCGGGGCCGGGTGGGGCTCTATGAGCAGTTCTTC,CASSLVRGRVGLYEQFF
TRBD1,TRBJ1-2,TRBV6-5,-,TGTGCCAGCGGACGGGGGGGACAGGGCTATGGCTACACCTTC,CASGRGGQGYGYTF
-,TRBJ1-1,TRBV29-1,few,TGCAGCGTTGGGGTCGGATTGAACACTGAAGCTTTCTTT,CSVGVGLNTEAFF
-,TRBJ1-5,TRBV24-1,-,TGTGCCACCAGTCCAACTGGTGGGAGCAATCAGCCCCAGCATTTT,CATSPTGGSNQPQHF
TRBD1,TRBJ1-1,TRBV6-1,few,TGTGCCAGCAGGCCCTGGGACAGGGGCTTTGAAGCTTTCTTT,CASRPWDRGFEAFF
TRBD1,TRBJ2-7,TRBV20-1,few,TGCAGTGCTAGGGGACAGGGTTTTTACGAGCAGTACTTC,CSARGQGFYEQYF
-,TRBJ1-2,TRBV12-3/TRBV12-4,-,TGTGCCAGCAGTTTAGGGTTGTGGGGATCGCCTGGGGGCTACACCTTC,CASSLGLWGSPGGYTF
TRBD1,TRBJ2-7,TRBV11-2,-,TGTGCCAGCAGCCACTATTCGACAGGGAGACCCCACGAGCAGTACTTC,CASSHYSTGRPHEQYF
-,TRBJ2-1,TRBV10-3,many,TGTGCCATCAGTGAGTCTTCTGTGGGATACAATGAGCAGTTCTTC,CAISESSVGYNEQFF
-,TRBJ2-2,TRBV20-1,many,TGCAGTGCTCCACGTACAAGTCGGGCGTTCATCTCCGGGGAGCTGTTTTTT,CSAPRTSRAFISGELFF
TRBD1,TRBJ2-3,TRBV7-3,-,TGTGCCAGCAGCTTAGTATGGGGACAGGAACCCACAGATACGCAGTATTTT,CASSLVWGQEPTDTQYF
TRBD2,TRBJ2-3,TRBV6-1,many,TGTGCCAGCAGGGCAGCGGGAGCTAGCACAGATACGCAGTATTTT,CASRAAGASTDTQYF
-,TRBJ1-1,TRBV15,many,TGTGCCACCAGCAGAGATCTCGCAGGGTACACTGAAGCTTTCTTT,CATSRDLAGYTEAFF
-,TRBJ2-3,TRBV7-9,-,TGTGCCAGCAGCTTAGGGCGGACTCAATTCACAGATACGCCGTATTTT,CASSLGRTQFTDTPYF
TRBD2,TRBJ2-7,TRBV5-1,few,TGCGCCAGCAGCCCGGGACTAGCGGGAATCAAGAGCTCCTACGAGCAGTACTTC,CASSPGLAGIKSSYEQYF
-,TRBJ2-5,TRBV13,few,TGTGCCAGCAGCTTAATGCAAGAGACCCAGTACTTC,CASSLMQETQYF
-,TRBJ2-3,TRBV6-1,few,TGTGCCAGCAGCACCCAGGAGCGGTGGGGGCAGTATTTT,CASSTQERWGQYF
-,TRBJ1-5,TRBV6-2/TRBV6-3,few,TGTGCCAGCAGTAAATACAGGGATAGCAATCAGCCCCAGCATTTT,CASSKYRDSNQPQHF
-,TRBJ1-6,TRBV7-9,-,TGTGCCAGCAGCTTGGGCGTCGGCCCACCCCTCCACTTT,CASSLGVGPPLHF
-,TRBJ2-3,TRBV11-2,once,TGTGCCAGCAGCTTAGACCCCGGGAGTCCAGATACGCAGTATTTT,CASSLDPGSPDTQYF
-,TRBJ1-6,TRBV5-1,few,TGCGCCAGCAGCTCGTTCCTGGGCGCGGATTCACCCCTCCACTTT,CASSSFLGADSPLHF
-,TRBJ2-2,TRBV5-1,many,TGTGCCAGCAGCTGGACCGGGGAGCTGTTTTTT,CASSWTGELFF
-,TRBJ2-5,TRBV29-1,few,TGCAGCGCTGGGGTCCAGCCGCAAGAGACCCAGTACTTC,CSAGVQPQETQYF
-,TRBJ2-1,TRBV19,few,TGTGCCACTGACAGTCGGGTGACTAATGAGCAGTTCTTC,CATDSRVTNEQFF
-,TRBJ2-1,TRBV5-6,few,TGTGCCAGCAGCTTTGTAAGGAACGATGAGCAGTTCTTC,CASSFVRNDEQFF
TRBD2,TRBJ2-2,TRBV24-1,-,TGTGCCACCAGTGATTCTCGCGGGGGGGCCAGGTCCGGGGAGCTGTTTTTT,CATSDSRGGARSGELFF
TRBD2,TRBJ2-3,TRBV20-1,-,TGCAGTGCTGGCCGGGGGGGGGACACAGATACGCAGTATTTT,CSAGRGGDTDTQYF